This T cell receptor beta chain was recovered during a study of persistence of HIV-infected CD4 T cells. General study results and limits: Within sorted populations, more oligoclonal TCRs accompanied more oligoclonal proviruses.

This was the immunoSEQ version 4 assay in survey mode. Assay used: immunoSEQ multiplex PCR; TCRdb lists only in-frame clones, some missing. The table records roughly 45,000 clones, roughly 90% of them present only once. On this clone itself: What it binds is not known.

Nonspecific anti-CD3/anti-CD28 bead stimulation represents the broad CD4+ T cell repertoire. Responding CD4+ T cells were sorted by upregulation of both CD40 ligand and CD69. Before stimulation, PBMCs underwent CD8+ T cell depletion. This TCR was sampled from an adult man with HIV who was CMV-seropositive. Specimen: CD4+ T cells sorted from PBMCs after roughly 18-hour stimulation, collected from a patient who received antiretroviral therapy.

CDR3 region: CASSYSIRGNGEQYF. The DNA for the CDR3 is TGTGCCAGCAGTTACTCAATCAGGGGTAATGGGGAGCAGTACTTC. The rearrangement joins TRBV6-6 to TRBJ2-7, with D tentatively TRBD1 (6 bases). The V gene lost 0 bases and the J gene lost 7 bases, with 16 bases spanning the gap. CDR1 and CDR2 from the germline V gene are MNHNY and SVGAGI (reference sequence). The CDR3 covers 15 residues.